Listed below are T cell receptor beta chains from one sample, sequenced in a study of cytomegalovirus exposure and HLA in healthy donors. TCRdb's table, derived via immunoSEQ multiplex PCR, lists solely in-frame clones and lacks some. The data contain more than 95,000 clones, about 84% of them singletons. The sequenced sample was PBMCs. The origin of the receptors is a man aged 35 to 55 in good health and CMV-seronegative. Both conserved end residues are part of each CDR3. The D gene is left open where the match is weak. For some rows the clone size is stated as once, few or many, or as a class when expanded; others skip it.

v_gene: TRBV7-2; j_gene: TRBJ1-5; abundance: NA; d_gene: TRBD1; CDR3aa: CASSWGQTGNQPQHF; CDR3nt: TGTGCCAGCAGCTGGGGACAGACTGGGAATCAGCCCCAGCATTTT
v_gene: TRBV11-2; j_gene: TRBJ2-7; abundance: NA; d_gene: NA; CDR3aa: CASSFGTNPYEQYF; CDR3nt: TGTGCCAGCAGCTTTGGGACAAATCCCTACGAGCAGTACTTC
v_gene: TRBV11-2; j_gene: TRBJ1-5; abundance: few; d_gene: NA; CDR3aa: CASSLYGGKGQPQHF; CDR3nt: TGTGCCAGCAGCTTATATGGGGGGAAAGGCCAGCCCCAGCATTTT
v_gene: TRBV5-1; j_gene: TRBJ2-5; abundance: NA; d_gene: NA; CDR3aa: CASSHQETQYF; CDR3nt: TGCGCCAGCAGCCATCAAGAGACCCAGTACTTC
v_gene: TRBV7-2; j_gene: TRBJ2-7; abundance: NA; d_gene: TRBD1; CDR3aa: CASSSPRTGRYEQYF; CDR3nt: TGTGCCAGCAGCTCTCCCAGGACAGGGAGGTACGAGCAGTACTTC
v_gene: TRBV4-1; j_gene: TRBJ2-1; abundance: once; d_gene: TRBD2; CDR3aa: CASSPTREDEQFF; CDR3nt: TGCGCCAGCAGCCCTACCCGGGAGGATGAGCAGTTCTTC
v_gene: TRBV6-5; j_gene: TRBJ1-3; abundance: NA; d_gene: NA; CDR3aa: CASSYQGAMNTIYF; CDR3nt: TGTGCCAGCAGTTACCAAGGGGCGATGAACACCATATATTTT
v_gene: TRBV30; j_gene: TRBJ1-1; abundance: NA; d_gene: NA; CDR3aa: CALSRVEAFF; CDR3nt: TGTGCCTTATCCCGAGTTGAAGCTTTCTTT
v_gene: TRBV5-1; j_gene: TRBJ2-5; abundance: NA; d_gene: NA; CDR3aa: CASGQVQETQYF; CDR3nt: TGCGCCAGCGGGCAGGTCCAAGAGACCCAGTACTTC
v_gene: TRBV2; j_gene: TRBJ2-5; abundance: once; d_gene: TRBD1; CDR3aa: CATLGQGETQYF; CDR3nt: TGTGCCACCCTAGGACAGGGTGAGACCCAGTACTTC
v_gene: TRBV5-3; j_gene: TRBJ1-2; abundance: NA; d_gene: TRBD1; CDR3aa: CATFQQGARGPVGGYTF; CDR3nt: TGTGCCACCTTTCAACAGGGGGCTCGCGGCCCGGTCGGGGGCTACACCTTC
v_gene: TRBV7-2; j_gene: TRBJ2-1; abundance: NA; d_gene: NA; CDR3aa: CASSLRGNNEQFF; CDR3nt: TGTGCCAGCAGCTTACGGGGGAACAATGAGCAGTTCTTC
v_gene: TRBV5-1; j_gene: TRBJ1-2; abundance: NA; d_gene: NA; CDR3aa: CASAEGVNYGYTF; CDR3nt: TGCGCCAGTGCGGAGGGAGTTAACTATGGCTACACCTTC
v_gene: TRBV7-9; j_gene: TRBJ2-7; abundance: NA; d_gene: TRBD1; CDR3aa: CASSPHDRGLNEQYF; CDR3nt: TGTGCCAGCAGCCCCCATGACAGGGGGCTCAACGAGCAGTACTTC
v_gene: TRBV9; j_gene: TRBJ2-3; abundance: NA; d_gene: NA; CDR3aa: CASSPQVDTQYF; CDR3nt: TGTGCCAGCAGCCCTCAGGTCGATACGCAGTATTTT
v_gene: TRBV7-9; j_gene: TRBJ2-7; abundance: NA; d_gene: NA; CDR3aa: CASSSPTWGEASYEQYF; CDR3nt: TGTGCCAGCAGCTCGCCGACGTGGGGCGAGGCCTCCTACGAGCAGTACTTC
v_gene: TRBV2; j_gene: TRBJ2-7; abundance: NA; d_gene: TRBD1; CDR3aa: CASSAPYGQVYEQYF; CDR3nt: TGTGCCAGCAGTGCCCCCTACGGACAGGTCTACGAGCAGTACTTC
v_gene: TRBV7-2; j_gene: TRBJ1-4; abundance: NA; d_gene: NA; CDR3aa: CASSLLGEAGEKLFF; CDR3nt: TGTGCCAGCAGCTTATTAGGGGAGGCAGGAGAAAAACTGTTTTTT
v_gene: TRBV9; j_gene: TRBJ1-5; abundance: once; d_gene: TRBD1; CDR3aa: CASSAGQGVSQPQHF; CDR3nt: TGTGCCAGCAGCGCAGGACAGGGGGTAAGTCAGCCCCAGCATTTT